Listed below are T cell receptor beta chains from one sample, sequenced in a study of blood T cell repertoires in COVID-19. Assay used: immunoSEQ multiplex PCR; TCRdb lists only in-frame clones, some missing. The table lists about 170,000 clones, around 82% of them singletons. The sequenced sample consisted of peripheral blood. These receptors all come from a woman between 40 and 50 years old with COVID-19, enrolled during active disease. Each CDR3 is given without its conserved first and last residue. Where a row states a size, it is once, few, many or the class of an expanded clone; other rows omit it.

v_gene	abundance	j_gene	CDR3aa
TRBV3-1/TRBV3-2	-	TRBJ1-1	ASSQAGTGGEAF
TRBV30	-	TRBJ1-1	AWSAGQGVTEAF
TRBV28	-	TRBJ2-5	AIGRVGLQTLGSQY
TRBV5-6	-	TRBJ1-2	ASSKDRLYGYT
TRBV2	-	TRBJ2-1	ASSAAGYNEQF
TRBV2	-	TRBJ2-1	ASSGRDRGENEQF
TRBV7-9	-	TRBJ2-1	ASSSYGVTSSYNEQF
TRBV29-1	-	TRBJ2-7	SVGPGQGTYEQY
TRBV7-8	-	TRBJ2-3	ASSPRTRTLTDTQY
TRBV14	-	TRBJ2-7	ASSHSGIEQY
TRBV6-5	-	TRBJ2-7	ASSYSSRGYYEQY
TRBV6-6	-	TRBJ2-5	ASSPRGGAGLAKETQY
TRBV2	-	TRBJ2-7	ASSEGLSYEQY
TRBV4-2	few	TRBJ2-7	ASSQVAGVGYEQY
TRBV14	once	TRBJ2-1	ASSQQAAISYNEQF
TRBV2	-	TRBJ1-2	ASSPVRNYGYT
TRBV27	-	TRBJ1-2	ASRSPMAGGLGYGYT
TRBV7-8	-	TRBJ2-5	ASSLRGGGETQY
TRBV2	-	TRBJ2-7	ASSGQGAGSSYEQY
TRBV19	-	TRBJ1-5	ASSGQLHNQPQH
TRBV15	-	TRBJ1-2	ATSRGAVNYGYT
TRBV5-4	-	TRBJ1-6	ASSSGQGDGSPLH
TRBV27	many	TRBJ1-6	ASSFSQGGGSPLH
TRBV6-5	-	TRBJ2-3	ASRAGTSGSDTQY
TRBV11-3	-	TRBJ2-3	ASSLAGDTQY
TRBV6-5	few	TRBJ2-7	ATSSGAGGDYEQY
TRBV5-6	few	TRBJ2-7	ASSLRLRPYEQY
TRBV6-7	-	TRBJ1-6	AVYDRVNSPLH
TRBV24-1	-	TRBJ2-7	ATSNRGEQY
TRBV27	-	TRBJ1-2	ASSTFQGRPNYGYT
TRBV27	-	TRBJ2-1	ASSLRKGTGSYNEQF
TRBV6-5	-	TRBJ1-5	ASSLRQYSNQPQH
TRBV6-6	-	TRBJ1-5	ASSYPGEQPQH
TRBV18	-	TRBJ1-6	ASQKLGTENSPLH
TRBV9	-	TRBJ1-1	ASSVDPGRDTEAF
TRBV7-9	-	TRBJ1-2	ASSLLWEGGYT
TRBV11-2	-	TRBJ2-5	ASRIGGRETQY
TRBV6-5	-	TRBJ1-6	ASKLREGGNSPLH
TRBV11-2	-	TRBJ2-1	ASDPGGGNEQF
TRBV28	-	TRBJ2-5	ASSSIWAGGLETQY
TRBV5-3	-	TRBJ1-4	ARSLEGRTVEKLF
TRBV7-2	-	TRBJ2-7	ASSPSSSYEQY